This entry concerns a single T cell receptor (beta chain). These data come from a study of blood T cell repertoires in COVID-19. Study as a whole: Italy, Spain and the United States were the sources of the convalescent and acute COVID-19 samples. T cells, B-cell-depleted T cells, or PBMCs supplied cDNA or gDNA.

Per the original data handling: Amplification of reference gene primers provided the estimated nucleated cell counts. The data were produced by immunoSEQ multiplex PCR, yet TCRdb's version contains in-frame clones alone and is incomplete. V, J and clone size reflect that table, while D and trimming were determined from the DNA. The table includes about 8,000 clones, around 90% detected once. Germline-derived CDR1 and CDR2 are LNHNV and YYDKDF (reference sequence). This CDR3 contains 14 residues. J was trimmed by 3 bases and V by 8 bases; bases with no gene match: 9. Sample: peripheral blood. The sequence derives from a woman between 50 and 59 years old with active or convalescent COVID-19. The chain joins TRBV15 to TRBJ1-2, with 7 bases identical to TRBD1. The CDR3 protein is CATEPDRAHYGYTF. DNA for the CDR3: TGTGCCACCGAACCTGACAGGGCGCACTATGGCTACACCTTC.